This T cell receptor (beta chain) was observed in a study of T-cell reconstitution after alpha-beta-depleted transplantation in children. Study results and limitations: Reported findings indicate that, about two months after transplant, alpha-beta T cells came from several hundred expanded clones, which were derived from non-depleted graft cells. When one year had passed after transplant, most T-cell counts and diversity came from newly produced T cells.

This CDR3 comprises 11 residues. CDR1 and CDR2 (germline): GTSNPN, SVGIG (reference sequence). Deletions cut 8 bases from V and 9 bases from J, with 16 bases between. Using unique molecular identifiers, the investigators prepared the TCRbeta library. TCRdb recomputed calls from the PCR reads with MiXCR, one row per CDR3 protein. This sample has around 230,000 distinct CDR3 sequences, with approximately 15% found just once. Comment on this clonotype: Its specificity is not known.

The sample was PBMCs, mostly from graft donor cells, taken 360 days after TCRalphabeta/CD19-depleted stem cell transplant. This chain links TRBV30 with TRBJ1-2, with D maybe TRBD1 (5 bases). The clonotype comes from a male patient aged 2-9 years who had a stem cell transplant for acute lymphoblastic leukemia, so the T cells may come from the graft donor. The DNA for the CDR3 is TGTGCCGCAATCAGGGCCCTGAGCTACACCTTC. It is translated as CAAIRALSYTF.